This T cell receptor beta chain was identified during a study of blood T cell repertoires in COVID-19. The repertoire was sequenced with immunoSEQ multiplex PCR; TCRdb's copy has only in-frame clones and lacks some. There are 350,000 to 500,000 clones in the sample; about 88% occur only once, and around 1.5% lies in the top ten. CDR3 size: 14 residues. The V and J ends lost 5 bases and 2 bases respectively, with 10 bases between them. Germline CDR1 is PRHDT and CDR2 is FYEKMQ (reference sequence). The chain has TRBV13 and TRBJ2-1, with D possibly matching TRBD1 (5 bases). Sequencing was done on a sample of PBMCs or T cells enriched from blood (not recorded which). The receptor comes from a woman under 30 who had been exposed to COVID-19. CDR3 amino acids: CASSPGSAYNEQFF. The CDR3 coding sequence is TGTGCCAGCAGCCCAGGGTCAGCCTACAATGAGCAGTTCTTC.